Presented here are 26 T cell receptor beta chains from one specimen sequenced in a study of beta chain features in type 1 diabetes. Study-wide results and caveats: Patients with Type 1 diabetes showed moderately but significantly shorter TCRB CDR3s in all four CD4+ subsets.

The antigens of these receptors remain unknown. Of the isolated RNA, all was reverse transcribed, and so the sequenced material was expressed TCRB transcripts. Profiling relied on immunoSEQ multiplex PCR, and the TCRdb table lists in-frame clones only, not all of them. There are about 260,000 clones in the sample; approximately 25% occur only once, and 0.012% lies in the top ten. The sample comprised naive CD4+ T cells from blood. Source of these receptors: a woman in her twenties or thirties with type 1 diabetes.

V usage is TRBV9 and J usage is TRBJ2-3, with 12 bases identical to TRBD2. The CDR3 is 16 residues long. J lost 2 bases, V lost 1 base, and 2 bases had no gene match. Germline V CDR1 and CDR2: SGDLS, YYNGEE. In nucleotides, the CDR3 is TGTGCCAGCAGCGTAAGGACTAGCGGGGACACAGATACGCAGTATTTT. It yields the protein CASSVRTSGDTDTQYF.

This clone turned up a few times. The chain uses TRBV9 and TRBJ2-5; TRBD1 agrees at 8 bases. CDR3 length: 17 amino acids. Germline assignment: CDR1 SGDLS and CDR2 YYNGEE. Trimming cost V 0 bases and J 3 bases; bases outside gene matches: 10. The CDR3 bases are TGTGCCAGCAGCGTAGTGCCCTCAGGGGGCATGGAAGAGACCCAGTACTTC. Protein product: CASSVVPSGGMEETQYF.

V and J are TRBV5-1 and TRBJ2-1, with 13 nucleotides matching TRBD2. V trimming: 0 bases; J trimming: 9 bases; junction bases outside the gene matches: 9. Per the germline V gene, CDR1 is SGHRS and CDR2 is YFSETQ. The CDR3 contains 17 residues. CDR3 nucleotides: TGCGCCAGCAGCTTGGGCGGACTAGCGGGGGCCCTAGCTGAGCAGTTCTTC. It is translated as CASSLGGLAGALAEQFF.

The genes are TRBV9 and TRBJ2-3, with 12 bases lining up with TRBD2. V lost 0 bases and J lost 8; bases outside the gene matches: 7. Germline CDR1 is SGDLS and CDR2 is YYNGEE. The CDR3 covers 16 residues. CDR3 sequence: CASSVGRTSGIGTQYF. The CDR3 coding sequence is TGTGCCAGCAGCGTAGGTAGGACTAGCGGGATAGGTACGCAGTATTTT.

This clone was recorded a few times. The J gene is TRBJ2-4, the V gene TRBV28; tentatively, D is TRBD1 (5 bases). This CDR3 is 15 amino acids long. Germline values: CDR1 MDHEN, CDR2 SYDVKM. V gave up 3 bases and J gave up 2 bases, with 11 bases separating them. CDR3 amino acids: CASSLWGSPKNIQYF. The CDR3 coding sequence is TGTGCCAGCAGTTTGTGGGGCAGTCCCAAAAACATTCAGTACTTC.

This chain links TRBV30 with TRBJ2-5, with a weak D call TRBD1 (6 bases). V gave up 6 bases and J gave up 2 bases, with 13 bases separating them. Looked up from germline, CDR1 is GTSNPN and CDR2 is SVGIG (reference sequence). This CDR3 has 13 amino acids. CDR3 residues: CACGQQSQETQYF. The CDR3 region has the DNA TGTGCCTGCGGACAGCAATCACAAGAGACCCAGTACTTC.

The J gene is TRBJ2-5, the V gene TRBV28; 8 bases map to TRBD2. There are 15 residues in the CDR3. CDR1 is MDHEN, CDR2 SYDVKM, per germline. The ends lost 3 bases at V and 5 bases at J; junction bases unmatched: 8. The chain's CDR3 is CASSLKPGGLETQYF. The DNA for the CDR3 is TGTGCCAGCAGTTTGAAACCGGGGGGGCTCGAGACCCAGTACTTC.

V usage is TRBV29-1 and J usage is TRBJ2-7, with 11 bases that match TRBD2. CDR3 length: 14 amino acids. Looked up from germline, CDR1 is SQVTM and CDR2 is ANQGSEA. The junction had 11 bases not matched to a gene; V was cut back by 6 bases and J by 7 bases. The CDR3 sequence is CSVAPTSGSSEQYF. The CDR3 region has the DNA TGCAGCGTAGCTCCTACTAGCGGGAGTAGTGAGCAGTACTTC.

This chain links TRBV18 with TRBJ1-1; no definite D call. Germline V gene data show CDR1 as KGHSH and CDR2 as LQKENI. The CDR3 has 13 residues. Between the trimmed V and J ends, which lost 3 bases and 2 bases, there was a span of 7 bases. The CDR3 nucleotides are TGTGCCAGCTCACCTCCGGTCAACACTGAAGCTTTCTTT. Protein product: CASSPPVNTEAFF. The entire variable domain, with the rest obtained from reference TRBV18 and TRBJ1-1, is as follows: NAGVMQNPRHLVRRRGQEARLRCSPMKGHSHVYWYRQLPEEGLKFMVYLQKENIIDESGMPKERFSAEFPKEGPSILRIQQVVRGDSAAYFCASSPPVNTEAFFGQGTRLTVV.

This sequence joins TRBV30 and TRBJ2-7, with 7 bases aligning to TRBD2. The germline gives CDR1 GTSNPN, CDR2 SVGIG (reference sequence). V lost 8 bases and J lost 7; bases outside the gene matches: 14. The length of the CDR3 is 13 residues. The CDR3 DNA reads TGTGCCGCTACCCCGGGAGGAGTGGGGGAGCAGTACTTC. Protein product: CAATPGGVGEQYF.

A few counts support this clone. CDR3 loop: CASSQEQPGQPQHF. The CDR3 DNA reads as TGTGCCAGCAGCCAAGAACAGCCTGGACAGCCCCAGCATTTT. V usage is TRBV4-2 and J usage is TRBJ1-5; D unclear. Germline assignment: CDR1 LGHNA and CDR2 YNFKEQ. The V gene lost 0 bases and the J gene lost 7 bases, with 10 bases spanning the gap. The CDR3 runs to 14 residues.

CDR3 in DNA: TGTGCCAGCAGCTACTCCAGCGGGGCGCAGTTCTTC. Translating it yields CASSYSSGAQFF. V usage is TRBV7-2 and J usage is TRBJ2-1; 7 bases align to TRBD2. CDR3 length: 12 residues. Trimming at V came to 4 bases and at J to 12 bases, leaving 6 bases not matched to a gene. CDR1 SGHTA and CDR2 FQGNSA come from the germline V gene.

The rearrangement joins TRBV9 to TRBJ2-3; unclear D gene. The CDR3 loop spans 12 amino acids. Germline CDR1 reads SGDLS; CDR2 reads YYNGEE. Trimming cost V 2 bases and J 4 bases, with 5 bases left between them. The DNA for the CDR3 is TGTGCCAGCAGCGTCCAATCAGATACGCAGTATTTT. Translating it yields CASSVQSDTQYF.

In this sample, this clone turned up a few times. The chain recombines TRBV28 with TRBJ1-1; D gene unclear. V lost 7 bases and J 0 bases, leaving 15 bases between the germline ends. This CDR3 is built from 15 residues. The germline V gene has CDR1 MDHEN and CDR2 SYDVKM. DNA of the CDR3: TGTGCCAGCACCCCCCCCCGACTAATGAACACTGAAGCTTTCTTT. Protein product: CASTPPRLMNTEAFF.

The chain employs TRBV28 and TRBJ2-5; 10 nucleotides match TRBD2. The CDR3 runs to 15 residues. Germline V lookup: CDR1 MDHEN, CDR2 SYDVKM. The V segment lost 2 bases and the J segment 6 bases; nucleotides outside the gene matches: 6. The CDR3 sequence: CASSLQYSGRQTQYF. The CDR3 nucleotides are TGTGCCAGCAGTTTACAGTATAGCGGGAGGCAGACCCAGTACTTC.

CDR3 bases: TGTGCCAGCAGCTTAATCTCGGAGACCCAGTACTTC. Its translation is CASSLISETQYF. The chain uses TRBV7-9 and TRBJ2-5; D remains unclear. This CDR3 contains 12 residues. The V gene's germline CDR1 is SEHNR and CDR2 FQNEAQ (reference sequence). Trimming stripped 2 bases from V and 5 bases from J, with 6 bases between.

This chain uses TRBV28 with TRBJ1-1; D is unresolved. Germline CDR1 reads MDHEN; CDR2 reads SYDVKM. This CDR3 has 9 amino acids. Trimming cost V 8 bases and J 9 bases, with 7 bases left between them. The CDR3 loop is CASGPQAFF. The CDR3 DNA follows: TGTGCCAGCGGCCCCCAAGCTTTCTTT. Together with reference TRBV28 and TRBJ1-1, the CDR3 gives the full variable domain: DVKVTQSSRYLVKRTGEKVFLECVQDMDHENMFWYRQDPGLGLRLIYFSYDVKMKEKGDIPEGYSVSREKKERFSLILESASTNQTSMYLCASGPQAFFGQGTRLTVV.

The rearrangement joins TRBV29-1 to TRBJ2-5, with 8 nucleotides matching TRBD1. Per the germline V gene, CDR1 is SQVTM and CDR2 is ANQGSEA. J gave up 1 base and V 6 bases, and 4 bases lay outside the gene matches. This CDR3 has 13 residues. The CDR3 loop reads CSVPTGAQETQYF. In DNA form, the CDR3 reads TGCAGCGTCCCGACAGGGGCCCAAGAGACCCAGTACTTC.

This clone has only a few counts. The chain uses TRBV30 and TRBJ2-1; D may be TRBD1 (5 bases). CDR1 GTSNPN and CDR2 SVGIG come from the germline V gene (reference sequence). Between the trimmed V and J ends, which lost 4 bases and 8 bases, there was a span of 9 bases. The length of the CDR3 is 11 residues. The CDR3 region has the DNA TGTGCCTGGACTAGGGGTTATGAGCAGTTCTTC. Encoded protein: CAWTRGYEQFF. Combining the CDR3 with reference TRBV30 and TRBJ2-1 gives the whole variable domain SQTIHQWPATLVQPVGSPLSLECTVEGTSNPNLYWYRQAAGRGLQLLFYSVGIGQISSEVPQNLSASRPQDRQFILSSKKLLLSDSGFYLCAWTRGYEQFFGPGTRLTVL.

This chain uses TRBV29-1 with TRBJ2-7; 8 bases line up with TRBD1. Germline loops: CDR1 SQVTM, CDR2 ANQGSEA. With 4 bases clipped from V and 6 bases from J, the junction kept 5 bases outside the gene matches. The CDR3 sequence is 12 residues long. CDR3 coding DNA: TGCAGCGTTGGTGGACAGGGCCGCGAGCAGTACTTC. It specifies CSVGGQGREQYF.

This clone was counted a few times. This chain connects TRBV25-1 to TRBJ2-5, with TRBD2 matching over 11 bases. J gave up 4 bases and V 5 bases, and 3 bases lay outside the gene matches. The CDR3 sequence is 14 residues long. Germline-derived CDR1 and CDR2 are MGHDK and SYGVNS. CDR3 in amino acids: CASSKTSGIETQYF. CDR3 in DNA: TGTGCCAGCAGTAAGACTAGCGGGATAGAGACCCAGTACTTC. Full variable domain (missing parts from reference TRBV25-1 and TRBJ2-5): EADIYQTPRYLVIGTGKKITLECSQTMGHDKMYWYQQDPGMELHLIHYSYGVNSTEKGDLSSESTVSRIRTEHFPLTLESARPSHTSQYLCASSKTSGIETQYFGPGTRLLVL.

The chain is built from TRBV30 and TRBJ2-1, with D perhaps TRBD2 (6 bases). Germline-derived CDR1 and CDR2 are GTSNPN and SVGIG (reference sequence). The CDR3 has 14 amino acids. V was trimmed by 5 bases and J by 2 bases, leaving 13 bases between them. The CDR3 protein is CAWGRLVAYNEQFF. The CDR3 coding sequence is TGTGCCTGGGGAAGACTAGTCGCCTACAATGAGCAGTTCTTC. Filled out from reference TRBV30 and TRBJ2-1, the complete variable domain reads SQTIHQWPATLVQPVGSPLSLECTVEGTSNPNLYWYRQAAGRGLQLLFYSVGIGQISSEVPQNLSASRPQDRQFILSSKKLLLSDSGFYLCAWGRLVAYNEQFFGPGTRLTVL.

In its sample, this clone was seen a few times. J is TRBJ1-5 and V is TRBV10-3; D gene unclear. CDR3 length equals 14 residues. V lost 3 bases, J lost 6 bases, and 12 bases lay in between. Germline CDR1 is ENHRY and CDR2 is SYGVKD. CDR3 amino acids: CAISESGKGQPQHF. CDR3 bases: TGTGCCATCAGTGAAAGCGGGAAGGGTCAGCCCCAGCATTTT.

The rearrangement joins TRBV9 to TRBJ2-1, with D possibly matching TRBD2 (6 bases). The ends were cut back, 4 bases at V and 6 bases at J, with 20 bases in the middle. Germline V lookup: CDR1 SGDLS, CDR2 YYNGEE. This CDR3 region has 16 residues. As DNA, the CDR3 is TGTGCCAGCAGCTCAAGGGACTTCCTCCAGCCCAATGAGCAGTTCTTC. It yields the protein CASSSRDFLQPNEQFF.

J is TRBJ1-4 and V is TRBV19; 11 bases map to TRBD1. V lost 5 bases, J lost 8 bases, and 7 bases stayed unmatched. Germline values: CDR1 LNHDA, CDR2 SQIVND (reference sequence). This CDR3 contains 15 residues. The CDR3 reads CASSLRDRGSEKLFF. CDR3 bases: TGTGCCAGTAGTCTCCGGGACAGGGGGAGCGAAAAACTGTTTTTT.

As for this clone: Other nucleotide sequences from this sample produce the same CDR3. The J gene is TRBJ2-5, the V gene TRBV9, with 7 nucleotides matching TRBD2. Germline CDR1 reads SGDLS; CDR2 reads YYNGEE. J gave up 4 bases and V 0 bases, and 6 bases lay outside the gene matches. The CDR3 consists of 15 residues. CDR3 in amino acids: CASSVAAGVLETQYF. The CDR3 DNA follows: TGTGCCAGCAGCGTAGCGGCGGGAGTCTTAGAGACCCAGTACTTC.